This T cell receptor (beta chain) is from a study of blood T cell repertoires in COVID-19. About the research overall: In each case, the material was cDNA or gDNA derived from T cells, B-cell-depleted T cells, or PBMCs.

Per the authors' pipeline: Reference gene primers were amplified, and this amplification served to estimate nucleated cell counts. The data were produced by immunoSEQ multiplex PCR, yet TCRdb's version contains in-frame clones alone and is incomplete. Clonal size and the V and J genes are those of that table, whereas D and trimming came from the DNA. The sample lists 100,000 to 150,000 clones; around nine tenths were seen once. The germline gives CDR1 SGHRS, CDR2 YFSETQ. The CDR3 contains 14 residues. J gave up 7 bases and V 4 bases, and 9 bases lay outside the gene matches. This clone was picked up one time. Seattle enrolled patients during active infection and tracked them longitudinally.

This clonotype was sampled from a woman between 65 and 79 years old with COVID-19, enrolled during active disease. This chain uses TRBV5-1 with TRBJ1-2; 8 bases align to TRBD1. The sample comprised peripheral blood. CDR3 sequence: CASSRGQDESGYTF. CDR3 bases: TGCGCCAGCAGCAGGGGACAGGACGAAAGTGGCTACACCTTC.